The rows below give T cell receptor beta chains drawn from one sample of a study of cytomegalovirus exposure and HLA in healthy donors. TCRdb keeps only in-frame clones here, not all; method: immunoSEQ multiplex PCR. The sample carries 90,000 to 130,000 clones, roughly 69% recorded once. Material: PBMCs. These receptor sequences come from a woman aged 25 to 39 in good health and CMV-seronegative. CDR3s include the opening cysteine and the closing phenylalanine or tryptophan. A D gene is named only where the DNA matches it firmly. The size field is filled for only some rows; it gives once, few, many or a size class.

V gene	clone size	D gene	J gene	CDR3 DNA	CDR3 protein
TRBV7-2	.	.	TRBJ2-1	TGTGCCAGCAGCCACCCCGGAGCAGCCTACAATGAGCAGTTCTTC	CASSHPGAAYNEQFF
TRBV5-6	.	.	TRBJ2-7	TGTGCCAGCAGCTTGATGGGGTCGGGAGCGTCCTACGAGCAGTACTTC	CASSLMGSGASYEQYF
TRBV4-1	few	TRBD2	TRBJ2-1	TGCGCCAGCAGCCAGCTACTGGGGCTAGCGGGAGGCTATGAGCAGTTCTTC	CASSQLLGLAGGYEQFF
TRBV10-2	.	TRBD2	TRBJ2-7	TGCGCCAGCAGTGAGTCCCAACTAGCGGGAGGGCCCTACGAGCAGTACTTC	CASSESQLAGGPYEQYF
TRBV7-2	.	.	TRBJ2-1	TGTGCCAGCAGCTTAGTTCTGGCAGAGCAGTTCTTC	CASSLVLAEQFF
TRBV9	.	TRBD1	TRBJ2-2	TGTGCCAGCAGCGTAGGGCCGGGACAGGGGACCACCGGGGAGCTGTTTTTT	CASSVGPGQGTTGELFF
TRBV10-3	.	.	TRBJ1-5	TGTGCCATCAGTGATACCGGGAGAAGCAATCAGCCCCAGCATTTT	CAISDTGRSNQPQHF
TRBV5-1	.	TRBD2	TRBJ2-7	TGCGCCAGCAGCCGGGAAGCGGGAGGCTACGAGCAGTACTTC	CASSREAGGYEQYF
TRBV30	.	TRBD1	TRBJ2-7	TGTGCCTGGAGCAGGGGGCGGGTCTCATATACCTACGAGCAGTACTTC	CAWSRGRVSYTYEQYF
TRBV11-2	.	TRBD2	TRBJ2-7	TGTGCCAGCAGCTTAGTACTAGCGGGAATGTACGAGCAGTACTTC	CASSLVLAGMYEQYF
TRBV5-1	few	.	TRBJ2-3	TGCGCCAGCAGCCTCACTAGCACAGATACGCAGTATTTT	CASSLTSTDTQYF
TRBV5-4	once	TRBD1	TRBJ1-5	TGTGCCAGCAGCACGCAGGGGGCCGGTCAGCCCCAGCATTTT	CASSTQGAGQPQHF
TRBV28	.	.	TRBJ1-4	TGTGCCAGCAGTACCCAAGGGGGGGGGACTAATGAAAAACTGTTTTTT	CASSTQGGGTNEKLFF